Shown below are 6 T cell receptor beta chains from a single sample sequenced in a study of early T cells in non-severe SARS-CoV-2 infection. Via MiXCR, TCRdb re-called the 5' RACE reads, giving one row per CDR3 protein. The sample contains under 50,000 distinct CDR3 sequences, around 6% of which appear only once. The sequenced sample consisted of whole blood. The source of these receptors is an adult who was a healthcare worker with PCR-confirmed SARS-CoV-2 infection or an uninfected control (not recorded which).

This clonotype was found a few times. This rearrangement joins TRBV5-1 to TRBJ1-5; D call uncertain. The CDR3 has 16 amino acids. Trimming stripped 7 bases from V and 2 bases from J, with 19 bases between. Looked up from germline, CDR1 is SGHRS and CDR2 is YFSETQ. The CDR3 region is CASSEGSREGNQPQHF. In DNA form, the CDR3 reads TGCGCCAGCTCGGAGGGCTCCCGTGAGGGCAATCAGCCCCAGCATTTT.

The chain recombines TRBV27 with TRBJ2-5; D gene ambiguous. CDR1 MNHEY and CDR2 SMNVEV come from the germline V gene (reference sequence). The CDR3 is 15 amino acids. Trimming left V 2 bases short and J 3 bases short, with 13 bases between. CDR3 in amino acids: CASSLGVGGEETQYF. The CDR3 DNA follows: TGTGCCAGCAGTTTAGGAGTAGGCGGAGAAGAGACCCAGTACTTC.

There are a few counts of this clonotype. The V call is TRBV11-1, the J call TRBJ2-1, with 7 bases matching TRBD1. This CDR3 contains 16 residues. Germline V gene data show CDR1 as SGHAT and CDR2 as FQDESV (reference sequence). With V trimmed by 1 base and J by 3 bases, 6 bases remained unmatched. The CDR3 nucleotides are TGTGCCAGCAGCTTAGGAAGGGGGCGGCTCTACAATGAGCAGTTCTTC. Encoded protein: CASSLGRGRLYNEQFF.

This clonotype was seen more than once but under ten times. The rearrangement uses TRBV6-2 or TRBV6-3 and TRBJ1-1; D not certain. The V and J ends lost 4 bases and 1 base respectively, with 4 bases between them. The CDR3 loop spans 12 amino acids. Germline lookup yields CDR1 MNHEY and CDR2 SVGEGT. CDR3 sequence: CASSFWNTEAFF. CDR3 nucleotides: TGTGCCAGCAGTTTCTGGAACACTGAAGCTTTCTTT.

Many counts were recorded for this clonotype. The gene calls are TRBV20-1 and TRBJ2-1; tentatively, D is TRBD2 (5 bases). Trimming shortened V by 3 bases and J by 6 bases, and 9 bases separated the two germline ends. Germline-derived CDR1 and CDR2 are DFQATT and SNEGSKA (reference sequence). The CDR3 is made up of 12 amino acids. In DNA, the CDR3 is TGCAGTGCTAGGGGAGTACCCAATGAGCAGTTCTTC. Translated, it gives CSARGVPNEQFF.

This clonotype was seen more than once but under ten times. This chain connects TRBV20-1 to TRBJ2-3; D unresolved. CDR1 DFQATT and CDR2 SNEGSKA come from the germline V gene (reference sequence). CDR3 length: 11 amino acids. Trimming stripped 4 bases from V and 5 bases from J, with 7 bases between. CDR3 sequence: CSATTGDTQYF. CDR3 DNA sequence: TGCAGTGCTACGACTGGAGATACGCAGTATTTT.